This is a list of T cell receptor beta chains from one sample in a study of T cell responses to AZD1222 COVID-19 vaccine. The method was immunoSEQ multiplex PCR; TCRdb's version includes in-frame clones alone and lacks a portion of them. The sample contains tens of thousands of clones, 70% to 90% of which appear only once. The sequencing used peripheral blood, collected on day 0 of AZD1222 vaccination. These receptors were taken from an adult in good health. Both conserved end residues are part of each CDR3. The order of the fields is J gene, D gene, V gene, clone size, CDR3 protein, CDR3 DNA. A D gene is named only where the DNA matches it firmly. Clone size appears in some rows only: once, few, many, or a class for an expanded clone.

J gene: TRBJ2-5; D gene: TRBD1; V gene: TRBV7-7; clone size: .; CDR3 protein: CASSATGGLRETQYF; CDR3 DNA: TGTGCCAGCAGCGCAACAGGGGGCCTCCGAGAGACCCAGTACTTC
J gene: TRBJ1-1; D gene: .; V gene: TRBV7-9; clone size: .; CDR3 protein: CASSLPVVLTEAFF; CDR3 DNA: TGTGCCAGCAGCTTACCCGTTGTTCTCACTGAAGCTTTCTTT
J gene: TRBJ1-6; D gene: .; V gene: TRBV6-5; clone size: .; CDR3 protein: CASRNWNSPLHF; CDR3 DNA: TGTGCCAGCAGAAATTGGAATTCACCCCTCCACTTT
J gene: TRBJ1-1; D gene: .; V gene: TRBV18; clone size: once; CDR3 protein: CASSHNSVNTEAFF; CDR3 DNA: TGTGCCAGCTCACACAACAGCGTGAACACTGAAGCTTTCTTT
J gene: TRBJ1-5; D gene: .; V gene: TRBV19; clone size: .; CDR3 protein: CASSIIDFSNQPQHF; CDR3 DNA: TGTGCCAGTAGTATCATTGACTTTAGCAATCAGCCCCAGCATTTT
J gene: TRBJ1-2; D gene: .; V gene: TRBV7-3; clone size: .; CDR3 protein: CASSLTGPFKGFFGGYTF; CDR3 DNA: TGTGCCAGCAGCTTAACGGGCCCTTTTAAGGGGTTCTTCGGTGGCTACACCTTC
J gene: TRBJ1-2; D gene: .; V gene: TRBV22-1; clone size: once; CDR3 protein: CPGSPDRGLNVTNYGYTF; CDR3 DNA: TGTCCTGGGAGCCCCGACAGGGGGTTAAATGTTACTAACTATGGCTACACCTTC
J gene: TRBJ1-2; D gene: .; V gene: TRBV12-3/TRBV12-4; clone size: .; CDR3 protein: CASSLNSWDGYTF; CDR3 DNA: TGTGCCAGCAGTTTAAACAGCTGGGATGGCTACACCTTC
J gene: TRBJ1-1; D gene: .; V gene: TRBV27; clone size: .; CDR3 protein: CASSQRGGSNTEAFF; CDR3 DNA: TGTGCCAGCAGCCAACGTGGGGGGTCTAACACTGAAGCTTTCTTT
J gene: TRBJ2-3; D gene: .; V gene: TRBV5-1; clone size: once; CDR3 protein: CASSLSDIGTDTQYF; CDR3 DNA: TGCGCCAGCAGCTTGTCCGATATTGGCACAGATACGCAGTATTTT
J gene: TRBJ1-6; D gene: .; V gene: TRBV19; clone size: .; CDR3 protein: CASSPRTVSSYNSPLHF; CDR3 DNA: TGTGCCAGTAGTCCCAGGACGGTGAGCTCCTATAATTCACCCCTCCACTTT
J gene: TRBJ1-1; D gene: .; V gene: TRBV7-2; clone size: once; CDR3 protein: CASSPPPGQSTEAFF; CDR3 DNA: TGTGCCAGCAGCCCACCCCCGGGACAAAGCACTGAAGCTTTCTTT
J gene: TRBJ2-3; D gene: TRBD2; V gene: TRBV5-1; clone size: .; CDR3 protein: CASSLERGVGDTQYF; CDR3 DNA: TGCGCCAGCAGCTTGGAGCGGGGGGTAGGGGATACGCAGTATTTT
J gene: TRBJ1-6; D gene: .; V gene: TRBV19; clone size: .; CDR3 protein: CASSSADRFPANSPLHF; CDR3 DNA: TGTGCCAGTAGTTCGGCTGACAGGTTCCCGGCGAATTCACCCCTCCACTTT
J gene: TRBJ2-1; D gene: .; V gene: TRBV5-6; clone size: .; CDR3 protein: CASSLGRRPYNEQFF; CDR3 DNA: TGTGCCAGCAGCTTGGGGAGGAGACCCTACAATGAGCAGTTCTTC
J gene: TRBJ1-1; D gene: .; V gene: TRBV7-8; clone size: .; CDR3 protein: CASRPLDTFREAFF; CDR3 DNA: TGTGCCAGCAGGCCACTTGACACGTTTCGGGAAGCTTTCTTT
J gene: TRBJ1-2; D gene: .; V gene: TRBV6-6; clone size: .; CDR3 protein: CASKDGRRANYGYTF; CDR3 DNA: TGTGCCAGCAAAGACGGACGTAGAGCTAACTATGGCTACACCTTC
J gene: TRBJ1-3; D gene: .; V gene: TRBV6-5; clone size: .; CDR3 protein: CASSYSFRAGNTIYF; CDR3 DNA: TGTGCCAGCAGTTACTCGTTCAGGGCTGGAAACACCATATATTTT
J gene: TRBJ1-2; D gene: TRBD1; V gene: TRBV6-5; clone size: .; CDR3 protein: CASSPPGQRGGYTF; CDR3 DNA: TGTGCCAGCAGTCCTCCGGGACAGAGGGGAGGCTACACCTTC
J gene: TRBJ2-7; D gene: .; V gene: TRBV5-6; clone size: .; CDR3 protein: CASSLFQGQTGSYEQYF; CDR3 DNA: TGTGCCAGCAGCTTATTTCAGGGGCAGACGGGTTCCTACGAGCAGTACTTC
J gene: TRBJ1-2; D gene: TRBD1; V gene: TRBV25-1; clone size: .; CDR3 protein: CASRGTGSRYGYTF; CDR3 DNA: TGTGCCAGCAGGGGGACAGGGTCGAGGTATGGCTACACCTTC
J gene: TRBJ2-7; D gene: .; V gene: TRBV20-1; clone size: .; CDR3 protein: CSASPWDGYEQYF; CDR3 DNA: TGCAGTGCTAGTCCATGGGACGGTTACGAGCAGTACTTC
J gene: TRBJ2-7; D gene: .; V gene: TRBV12-3/TRBV12-4; clone size: .; CDR3 protein: CASSSGPMEQYF; CDR3 DNA: TGTGCCAGCAGTTCGGGTCCAATGGAGCAGTACTTC
J gene: TRBJ1-5; D gene: .; V gene: TRBV27; clone size: .; CDR3 protein: CASSSRGNQPQHF; CDR3 DNA: TGTGCCAGCAGTTCGCGGGGCAATCAGCCCCAGCATTTT
J gene: TRBJ1-5; D gene: .; V gene: TRBV4-3; clone size: .; CDR3 protein: CASSQGEGNQPQHF; CDR3 DNA: TGCGCCAGCAGCCAAGGGGAGGGCAATCAGCCCCAGCATTTT
J gene: TRBJ2-7; D gene: TRBD2; V gene: TRBV5-3; clone size: .; CDR3 protein: CARSLLAGRSYEQYF; CDR3 DNA: TGTGCCAGAAGCTTACTAGCGGGGAGGTCCTACGAGCAGTACTTC
J gene: TRBJ2-2; D gene: .; V gene: TRBV7-3; clone size: .; CDR3 protein: CASSPTGPKTGELFF; CDR3 DNA: TGTGCCAGCAGCCCGACAGGCCCTAAGACCGGGGAGCTGTTTTTT
J gene: TRBJ2-7; D gene: .; V gene: TRBV3-1/TRBV3-2; clone size: .; CDR3 protein: CASSPHSRGEQYF; CDR3 DNA: TGTGCCAGCAGCCCCCACTCGAGGGGCGAGCAGTACTTC
J gene: TRBJ1-1; D gene: .; V gene: TRBV6-1; clone size: .; CDR3 protein: CASSELGSGGAFF; CDR3 DNA: TGTGCCAGCAGTGAATTAGGGTCCGGGGGAGCTTTCTTT
J gene: TRBJ2-1; D gene: TRBD2; V gene: TRBV9; clone size: .; CDR3 protein: CASSLLAGTEQFF; CDR3 DNA: TGTGCCAGCAGCCTCCTAGCGGGTACTGAGCAGTTCTTC
J gene: TRBJ1-2; D gene: TRBD1; V gene: TRBV19; clone size: .; CDR3 protein: CASIGTGGNYGYTF; CDR3 DNA: TGTGCCAGTATAGGGACAGGGGGGAACTATGGCTACACCTTC
J gene: TRBJ2-7; D gene: TRBD2; V gene: TRBV7-2; clone size: .; CDR3 protein: CASSWTSLYEQYF; CDR3 DNA: TGTGCCAGCAGTTGGACTAGCCTCTACGAGCAGTACTTC
J gene: TRBJ2-7; D gene: TRBD2; V gene: TRBV11-2; clone size: .; CDR3 protein: CASTLASGTGGSYEQYF; CDR3 DNA: TGTGCCAGCACCTTAGCCTCCGGTACGGGAGGGTCCTACGAGCAGTACTTC
J gene: TRBJ2-1; D gene: .; V gene: TRBV5-1; clone size: .; CDR3 protein: CASSLDGLGEQFF; CDR3 DNA: TGCGCCAGCAGCTTGGATGGCCTTGGGGAGCAGTTCTTC
J gene: TRBJ2-1; D gene: .; V gene: TRBV6-5; clone size: .; CDR3 protein: CASSYRGGEQFF; CDR3 DNA: TGTGCCAGCAGTTACCGCGGCGGTGAGCAGTTCTTC
J gene: TRBJ2-1; D gene: .; V gene: TRBV5-4; clone size: once; CDR3 protein: CASSQGPAGRDEQFF; CDR3 DNA: TGTGCCAGCAGCCAAGGGCCGGCGGGCAGGGATGAGCAGTTCTTC
J gene: TRBJ2-1; D gene: .; V gene: TRBV19; clone size: .; CDR3 protein: CASSITVRWDEQFF; CDR3 DNA: TGTGCCAGTAGTATTACGGTGAGGTGGGATGAGCAGTTCTTC
J gene: TRBJ2-6; D gene: .; V gene: TRBV3-1/TRBV3-2; clone size: once; CDR3 protein: CASTPGVYSRSGANVLTF; CDR3 DNA: TGTGCCAGCACGCCAGGTGTATATTCCCGCTCTGGGGCCAACGTCCTGACTTTC
J gene: TRBJ1-2; D gene: .; V gene: TRBV5-1; clone size: once; CDR3 protein: CASSGEEGYAPRSDGYTF; CDR3 DNA: TGCGCCAGCAGCGGGGAGGAGGGGTACGCTCCGCGTAGCGACGGCTACACCTTC
J gene: TRBJ1-6; D gene: .; V gene: TRBV11-2; clone size: .; CDR3 protein: CASSYVNSPLHF; CDR3 DNA: TGTGCCAGCAGCTATGTTAATTCACCCCTCCACTTT
J gene: TRBJ2-7; D gene: TRBD1; V gene: TRBV19; clone size: .; CDR3 protein: CASSMDRGGDEQYF; CDR3 DNA: TGTGCCAGTAGTATGGACAGGGGTGGCGACGAGCAGTACTTC
J gene: TRBJ2-7; D gene: .; V gene: TRBV10-3; clone size: .; CDR3 protein: CAISETRGEQYF; CDR3 DNA: TGTGCCATCAGTGAGACCAGGGGAGAGCAGTACTTC
J gene: TRBJ2-5; D gene: .; V gene: TRBV6-1; clone size: .; CDR3 protein: CASSEVRGLFQETQYF; CDR3 DNA: TGTGCCAGCAGTGAAGTGAGGGGCCTCTTCCAAGAGACCCAGTACTTC
J gene: TRBJ2-7; D gene: TRBD2; V gene: TRBV4-1; clone size: .; CDR3 protein: CASRQLAGARYEQYF; CDR3 DNA: TGCGCCAGCAGACAACTAGCGGGGGCCCGCTACGAGCAGTACTTC
J gene: TRBJ2-7; D gene: .; V gene: TRBV30; clone size: .; CDR3 protein: CACLPGPTFEQYF; CDR3 DNA: TGTGCCTGTTTGCCGGGCCCGACATTCGAGCAGTACTTC
J gene: TRBJ2-1; D gene: .; V gene: TRBV5-1; clone size: .; CDR3 protein: CASSLWASSSYNEQFF; CDR3 DNA: TGCGCCAGCAGCTTGTGGGCCTCAAGTTCCTACAATGAGCAGTTCTTC
J gene: TRBJ1-2; D gene: .; V gene: TRBV6-5; clone size: .; CDR3 protein: CASSLVANYGYTF; CDR3 DNA: TGTGCCAGCAGCCTGGTAGCTAACTATGGCTACACCTTC
J gene: TRBJ2-1; D gene: TRBD1; V gene: TRBV5-1; clone size: .; CDR3 protein: CASTRQGWANEQFF; CDR3 DNA: TGCGCCAGCACCCGACAGGGTTGGGCTAATGAGCAGTTCTTC
J gene: TRBJ2-1; D gene: TRBD1; V gene: TRBV7-9; clone size: once; CDR3 protein: CASSPKPGQGNNEQFF; CDR3 DNA: TGTGCCAGCAGCCCAAAGCCGGGACAGGGCAATAATGAGCAGTTCTTC
J gene: TRBJ2-5; D gene: .; V gene: TRBV10-2; clone size: .; CDR3 protein: CASSGGREETQYF; CDR3 DNA: TGCGCCAGCAGTGGTGGGCGTGAAGAGACCCAGTACTTC
J gene: TRBJ1-2; D gene: TRBD1; V gene: TRBV9; clone size: .; CDR3 protein: CASSPQNRGFGYTF; CDR3 DNA: TGTGCCAGCAGCCCACAAAACAGGGGCTTTGGCTACACCTTC
J gene: TRBJ1-5; D gene: .; V gene: TRBV6-4; clone size: .; CDR3 protein: CASSPGEGQPQHF; CDR3 DNA: TGTGCCAGCAGTCCCGGGGAAGGGCAGCCCCAGCATTTT
J gene: TRBJ1-6; D gene: .; V gene: TRBV4-3; clone size: .; CDR3 protein: CASSQDPAGFNNSPLHF; CDR3 DNA: TGCGCCAGCAGCCAAGATCCAGCAGGCTTTAATAATTCACCCCTCCACTTT
J gene: TRBJ2-7; D gene: .; V gene: TRBV7-9; clone size: .; CDR3 protein: CASSLGLFSYEQYF; CDR3 DNA: TGTGCCAGCAGCTTAGGGCTCTTCTCCTACGAGCAGTACTTC
J gene: TRBJ2-3; D gene: .; V gene: TRBV6-2/TRBV6-3; clone size: .; CDR3 protein: CASSHKETAATDTQYF; CDR3 DNA: TGTGCCAGCAGTCATAAGGAGACAGCGGCCACAGATACGCAGTATTTT
J gene: TRBJ2-1; D gene: TRBD2; V gene: TRBV6-4; clone size: few; CDR3 protein: CASRTIAGAYNEQFF; CDR3 DNA: TGTGCCAGCAGGACCATAGCGGGGGCCTACAATGAGCAGTTCTTC